Given below is one T cell receptor (beta chain) in context. As yet, its antigen is unknown. These data are taken from a study of cytomegalovirus exposure and HLA in healthy donors. PCR was performed using 60 Vbeta and 13 Jbeta primers. The repertoire was sequenced with immunoSEQ multiplex PCR; TCRdb's copy has only in-frame clones and lacks some. This sample has approximately 170,000 clones, with roughly 88% found just once. Findings and caveats of the study: Cytomegalovirus status was reportedly diagnosed by the classifier with high specificity and sensitivity. The HLA-A and HLA-B alleles of most subjects were reportedly predicted accurately from TCR beta sequences.

The CDR3 length is 13 residues. Germline V lookup: CDR1 MNHEY, CDR2 SMNVEV (reference sequence). With 2 bases removed from V and 0 bases from J, the gap between germline ends came to 4 bases. The sequenced sample was PBMCs. V is TRBV27 and J is TRBJ1-1; D uncertain. The sequence derives from a boy aged 2 to 9 in good health and CMV-seronegative. The CDR3, as DNA: TGTGCCAGCAGTTTAGTAATGAACACTGAAGCTTTCTTT. As protein: CASSLVMNTEAFF.